The clone carrying this T cell receptor (beta chain) was seen a handful of times. Antigen: not known. Unique molecular identifiers were built into the TCR beta cDNA libraries. From the PCR reads, TCRdb called clonotypes with MiXCR, one entry per CDR3 protein. The sample includes about 260,000 distinct CDR3 sequences, 36% of them seen just once. The sample comes from a study of post-analysis software for immune sequencing data. Turning to the study itself: Some patients lacked subtype; others had relapsing-remitting, secondary progressive or progressive-relapsing disease.

The CDR3 is 16 residues long. Study-wide results and limits: Relative to controls, patients with multiple sclerosis showed significantly lower normalized Chao1 diversity. Among roughly 5 TRBV segments more frequent in patients than controls were TRBV5-6, TRBV5-1 and TRBV20-1.

This chain joins TRBV21-1 and TRBJ2-5. TRBV21-1 constitutes a pseudogene. The sample taken for sequencing was blood. The origin of this receptor is a girl aged 10 to 17 with multiple sclerosis. In DNA form, the CDR3 reads TGTGCCAGCAGCAAAGGGACGGAACTTCCCAATGAGACCCAGTACTTC. Amino acid sequence: CASSKGTELPNETQYF.